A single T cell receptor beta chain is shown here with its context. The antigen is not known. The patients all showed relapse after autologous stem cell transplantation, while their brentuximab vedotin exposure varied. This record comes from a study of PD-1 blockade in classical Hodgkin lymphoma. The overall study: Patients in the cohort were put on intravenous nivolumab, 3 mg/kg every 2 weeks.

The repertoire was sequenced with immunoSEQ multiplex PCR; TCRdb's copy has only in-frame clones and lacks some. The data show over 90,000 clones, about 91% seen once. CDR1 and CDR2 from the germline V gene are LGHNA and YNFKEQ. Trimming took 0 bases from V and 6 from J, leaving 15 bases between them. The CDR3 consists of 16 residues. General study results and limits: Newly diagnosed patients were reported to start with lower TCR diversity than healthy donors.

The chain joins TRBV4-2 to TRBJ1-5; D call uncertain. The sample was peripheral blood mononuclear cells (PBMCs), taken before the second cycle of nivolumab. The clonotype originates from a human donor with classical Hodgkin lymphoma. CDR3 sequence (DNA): TGTGCCAGCAGCCAAGACCTACGGGGTCCTGGTCAGCCCCAGCATTTT. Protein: CASSQDLRGPGQPQHF.